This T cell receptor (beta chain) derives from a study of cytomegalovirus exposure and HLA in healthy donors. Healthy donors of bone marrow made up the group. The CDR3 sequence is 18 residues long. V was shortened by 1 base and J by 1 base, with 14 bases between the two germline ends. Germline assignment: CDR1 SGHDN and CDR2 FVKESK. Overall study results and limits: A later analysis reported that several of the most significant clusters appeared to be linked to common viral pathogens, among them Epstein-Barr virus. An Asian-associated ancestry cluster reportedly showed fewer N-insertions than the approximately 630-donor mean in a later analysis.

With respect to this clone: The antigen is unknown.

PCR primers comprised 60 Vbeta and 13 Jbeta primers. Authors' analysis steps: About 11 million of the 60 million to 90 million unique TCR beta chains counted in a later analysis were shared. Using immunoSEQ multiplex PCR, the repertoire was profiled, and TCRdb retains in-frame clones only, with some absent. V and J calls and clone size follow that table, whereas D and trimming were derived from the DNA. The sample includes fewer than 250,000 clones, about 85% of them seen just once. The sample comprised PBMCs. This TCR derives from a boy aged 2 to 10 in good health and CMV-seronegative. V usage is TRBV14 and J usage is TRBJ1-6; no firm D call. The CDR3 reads CASSQAGERRSYNSPLHF. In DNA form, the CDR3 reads TGTGCCAGCAGCCAAGCCGGGGAACGTAGATCCTATAATTCACCCCTCCACTTT.